This TCR beta chain was identified in a study of beta chain features in type 1 diabetes (dated by TCRdb to the late 2010s). With regard to the full study: Mean age, gender distribution, total cell number and subset yield did not differ between patients and healthy donors. A total of some 110 million sorted cells were examined across all samples, and the number of cells per subset was strongly correlated with RNA yield. Naive and central memory subsets were obtained from all 30 or so donors, but regulatory and stem cell-like memory subsets were isolated from only 8 patients and about 8 healthy donors. The study compared the TCRB repertoires of sorted circulating CD4+ T cell subsets in recently diagnosed type 1 diabetes patients with those in matched healthy donors. The investigation overall reported the following: PCR might favor shorter templates, but patient and control samples were amplified and corrected together, so any skew would affect both groups equally. A moderate but significant shortening of TCRB CDR3 length was observed in type 1 diabetes patients in all four CD4+ subsets. Naive, central memory and regulatory TCRB repertoires appeared more similar among patients than among healthy donors. Only small numbers of individuals were included in the HLA sub-analyses, which left unresolved whether HLA type had any influence on TCRB rearrangement. At VDJ recombination sites, type 1 diabetes patients had fewer insertions and more deleted nucleotides, which implies abnormalities in thymic rearrangement. Because cDNA was sequenced instead of genomic DNA, activated cells with high expression could be over-represented, although the groups did not differ in activation or CD3 levels.

Each donor gave one peripheral blood draw, averaging roughly 120 mL, which was collected into heparinised tubes. Using a panel that included CD45RO, CCR7, CD25, CD127, CD95 and CD27, naive, central memory, regulatory and stem cell-like memory CD4+ T cells were sorted on a BD FACSAria II. Purity was above 95% for every sorted population. Right away, PBMCs were isolated by Lymphoprep density gradient centrifugation and were stained directly, with no culture step. To minimize batch effects, samples were stained and sorted in pairs, one healthy donor with one patient per experiment. The High Capacity cDNA Reverse Transcription Kit was used to reverse transcribe all of the isolated RNA, meaning that expressed TCRB transcripts were what got sequenced. Naive, central memory and regulatory T cell samples underwent deep immunoSEQ sequencing, averaging about 3.57 million total reads per sample. Sorted cells were lysed in RLT buffer, and RNA was extracted using DNase-treated RNeasy Micro or Mini kits according to cell number. Each cell subset was processed on its own to prevent cross-contamination, while patient and healthy donor samples were processed together. The immunoSEQ multiplex PCR was used to amplify TCRB sequences from cDNA, generating 87-bp fragments that spanned the CDR3 region. Amplicons were sequenced on the Illumina HiSeq platform. The published analysis was carried out like this. PCR bias was corrected computationally using synthetic template baselines, and reads within Hamming distance 2 were collapsed, with unmergeable singletons discarded. Reads were aligned against IMGT so that V, D and J genes, CDR3 length and insertions or deletions at six rearrangement sites could be assigned. Within each subset, clonotype counts were normalized to sorted cell number, after which true diversity and Gini coefficients were computed with the tcR R package. The overlap coefficient, calculated on TCRB nucleotide sequences, was used to quantify repertoire sharing. TCRdb carries this immuneACCESS record with in-frame sequences only. Its versions omit some clonotypes, under half of them owing to an unresolved V gene in the studies checked, with the rest unexplained. Clone size and the V and J calls come from that table; the DNA yielded D and trimming. The sample table shows 60,000 or so clones, and 52% are seen once. The ten largest account for 2.6% of the sample.

This clone was observed a few times. Its antigen is not yet known. No base quality values were provided; no much bigger clone lies one nucleotide off. The CDR3 spans 15 residues, from the cysteine through the phenylalanine. The sequence is cut down to CDR3 DNA, 45 bases in frame from base 1. V drops 0 bases and J drops 6 bases, leaving 15 bases in between. For CDR1 and CDR2, the germline V gene lists LGHNA and YSLEER. Recombination linked TRBV4-3 to TRBJ2-7; the D gene is perhaps TRBD1, from 6 matching bases. Sequenced: Tregs from blood. Interpreted using the paper, the cell subset or site label stands for: regulatory CD4+ T cells. This sequence originates from a woman in her thirties or forties with type 1 diabetes. At the DNA level, the sequence is TGCGCCAGCAGCCAAGAGGGAGACAGGCCCCGCGAGCAGTACTTC. Its protein reads: CASSQEGDRPREQYF.